These 6 T cell receptor beta chains were all obtained from the same sample, sequenced in a study of CD8+CD57+ T cells in acquired aplastic anemia. Patients who underwent sequencing had shown CD8+CD57+ cell expansion by flow cytometry. Genomic DNA acted as the template from which TCR beta VDJ combination and CDR3 sequence profiling were carried out. TCRdb processed the reads anew with MiXCR; each CDR3 protein has one entry. The sample holds hundreds of thousands of distinct CDR3 sequences; around 30% are singletons and the top ten take 0.8% to 0.85%. Sequencing was done on a sample of sorted CD4+, CD8+, or CD8+CD57+ T cells (not recorded which) from PBMCs. The receptors stem from a human donor with aplastic anemia.

Here the CDR3 reads CASSRRTVYNEQFF. The CDR3 DNA follows: TGTGCCAGTAGTAGGAGGACAGTCTACAATGAGCAGTTCTTC. The chain employs TRBV19 and TRBJ2-1; weak D call: TRBD1 (6 bases). This CDR3 is built from 14 residues. Germline V gives CDR1 LNHDA, CDR2 SQIVND (reference sequence). V lost 4 bases and J 3 bases, leaving 10 bases between the germline ends.

This clonotype was seen many times. The CDR3: CASSILTEIYEQYF. The CDR3, as DNA: TGTGCCAGCAGCATACTTACAGAGATCTACGAGCAGTACTTC. This chain joins TRBV6-1 and TRBJ2-7; D remains unclear. With 6 bases removed from V and 3 bases from J, the gap between germline ends came to 15 bases. From germline, CDR1 is MNHNS and CDR2 SASEGT. CDR3 length equals 14 residues.

The table lists this clonotype with a few counts. Germline and junction disagree at one end, which may indicate a read error. This rearrangement joins TRBV10-3 to TRBJ1-5; D is unclear. CDR1 is ENHRY and CDR2 is SYGVKD in the germline V gene. CDR3 size: 17 residues. The CDR3: CASSSNANGGSNQPQHF. Here the CDR3 DNA reads TGTGCCAGCAGTTCGAACGCCAACGGTGGTAGCAATCAGCCCCAGCATTTT.

This chain connects TRBV29-1 to TRBJ2-7; either TRBD1 or TRBD2 may supply D (5 bases each). CDR1 and CDR2 from the germline V gene are SQVTM and ANQGSEA. This CDR3 has 13 amino acids. The V end was cut by 8 bases, the J end by 1 base, with 15 bases between. CDR3 amino acids: CSSRDRMSYEQYF. The CDR3 DNA sequence: TGCAGCTCCCGGGACCGCATGTCCTACGAGCAGTACTTC.

This clonotype has more than one count but fewer than ten. V is TRBV3-1 and J is TRBJ1-2; D unresolved. The CDR3 is 13 amino acids. Germline-derived CDR1 and CDR2 are LGHDT and YNNKEL (reference sequence). The V end was cut by 0 bases, the J end by 7 bases, with 9 bases between. The CDR3 loop is CASSQEVHVGYTF. For the CDR3, the DNA is TGTGCCAGCAGCCAAGAAGTCCACGTTGGCTACACCTTC.

As regards this clonotype: The junction departs from the called germline gene at one end, perhaps through a read error. This sequence joins TRBV2 and TRBJ2-1; no reliable D call. Germline values: CDR1 SNHLY, CDR2 FYNNEI. The CDR3 sequence is 9 residues long. The CDR3 sequence is CASREGQFF. CDR3 nucleotides: TGTGCCAGCCGTGAAGGGCAGTTCTTC.